Listed here are 25 T cell receptor beta chains from one sample, sequenced in a study of shared clonotypes between healthy human individuals. Some clones are missing from TCRdb's copy, which holds only in-frame ones; the method was immunoSEQ multiplex PCR. Found here are a few million clones, more than 90% of them singletons; the top ten hold over 0.12%. The material sequenced was naive CD4+ T cells sorted from blood. Regarding subset: CD45RA+ positively selected. Source of these receptors: a man aged 18 to 29 in good health.

This clone was observed a single time. This rearrangement joins TRBV12-5 to TRBJ2-7; possibly TRBD1 for D (6 bases). Trimming removed 1 base at V and 6 bases at J, with 16 bases between. CDR1 LGHNT and CDR2 FRNRAP come from the germline V gene. This CDR3 has 15 amino acids. The CDR3 spells CASGLDRALPTEQYF. The CDR3 DNA follows: TGTGCTAGTGGTTTGGACAGGGCTTTACCTACCGAGCAGTACTTC.

A few counts support this clone. V usage is TRBV7-9 and J usage is TRBJ1-6; a possible D gene is TRBD1 (5 bases). Germline loops: CDR1 SEHNR, CDR2 FQNEAQ (reference sequence). Trimming left V 3 bases short and J 0 bases short, with 9 bases between. This CDR3 is 16 amino acids long. The CDR3 protein is CASSLGRSSYNSPLHF. CDR3 DNA sequence: TGTGCCAGCAGCTTGGGGCGCAGCTCCTATAATTCACCCCTCCACTTT.

The table lists this clone with a count of one. The sample holds other DNA sequences that translate to the same CDR3. The gene calls are TRBV5-4 and TRBJ2-5, with D unresolved. Germline assignment: CDR1 SGHNT and CDR2 YYREEE (reference sequence). The V end lost 0 bases, the J end lost 1 base, and 4 bases lay between the germline ends. This CDR3 comprises 13 residues. CDR3 amino acids: CASSLGTQETQYF. The CDR3 DNA reads as TGTGCCAGCAGCTTGGGAACCCAAGAGACCCAGTACTTC.

This clone appeared a single time. The rearrangement links TRBV5-4 to TRBJ2-3, with TRBD2 identical over 11 bases. The CDR3 consists of 16 residues. Germline lookup yields CDR1 SGHNT and CDR2 YYREEE (reference sequence). V lost 3 bases and J lost 3; bases outside the gene matches: 6. DNA of the CDR3: TGTGCCAGCAGCTCTAAGGGACTAGCGGAAACAGATACGCAGTATTTT. Translation gives CASSSKGLAETDTQYF.

V and J are TRBV28 and TRBJ2-3, with 7 bases fitting TRBD2. The CDR3 runs 16 residues. Germline V CDR1 and CDR2: MDHEN, SYDVKM. Trimming removed 6 bases from V and 2 bases from J; junction bases left unmatched: 11. This chain's CDR3 is CASSQGVLADTDTQYF. CDR3 coding DNA: TGTGCCAGCAGCCAAGGAGTGCTAGCGGACACAGATACGCAGTATTTT.

V is TRBV5-4 and J is TRBJ2-2, with 8 bases fitting TRBD1. V trimming: 4 bases; J trimming: 4 bases; junction bases outside the gene matches: 9. Germline CDR1 reads SGHNT; CDR2 reads YYREEE (reference sequence). CDR3 length: 16 amino acids. DNA of the CDR3: TGTGCCAGCAGCATAGACAGGGGTCTAAGCACCGGGGAGCTGTTTTTT. Its translation is CASSIDRGLSTGELFF. Looking up the rest from reference TRBV5-4 and TRBJ2-2 gives the full variable domain: ETGVTQSPTHLIKTRGQQVTLRCSSQSGHNTVSWYQQALGQGPQFIFQYYREEENGRGNFPPRFSGLQFPNYSSELNVNALELDDSALYLCASSIDRGLSTGELFFGEGSRLTVL.

The V gene is TRBV5-6, the J gene TRBJ2-1; 8 nucleotides agree with TRBD1. Trimming at V came to 6 bases and at J to 12 bases, leaving 14 bases not matched to a gene. This CDR3 is built from 14 residues. The germline V gene has CDR1 SGHDT and CDR2 YYEEEE. CDR3 loop: CASIETGQVGRQFF. The CDR3 DNA sequence: TGTGCCAGCATCGAGACGGGACAGGTTGGTCGGCAGTTCTTC.

The chain carries TRBV2 and TRBJ2-3; D uncertain. The CDR3 runs 13 residues. The germline V gene encodes CDR1 SNHLY and CDR2 FYNNEI. The V gene lost 4 bases and the J gene lost 4 bases, with 9 bases spanning the gap. The DNA for the CDR3 is TGTGCCAGCAGTGTGATCGGGTCAGATACGCAGTATTTT. Its protein product is CASSVIGSDTQYF.

The chain is built from TRBV30 and TRBJ2-7; 8 bases line up with TRBD1. V was clipped by 4 bases and J by 1 base; unmatched bases: 6. The germline gives CDR1 GTSNPN, CDR2 SVGIG (reference sequence). This CDR3 has 14 residues. The CDR3 loop is CAWKVTGGSYEQYF. The DNA for the CDR3 is TGTGCCTGGAAAGTCACAGGGGGATCCTACGAGCAGTACTTC.

The chain combines TRBV28 with TRBJ2-1, with D maybe TRBD2 (7 bases). The CDR3 extends over 15 amino acids. Germline-derived CDR1 and CDR2 are MDHEN and SYDVKM. The V gene lost 3 bases and the J gene lost 3 bases, with 12 bases spanning the gap. CDR3 sequence reads: CASSFEGGIYNEQFF. The DNA for the CDR3 is TGTGCCAGCAGTTTCGAGGGGGGGATCTACAATGAGCAGTTCTTC. Full variable domain (missing parts from reference TRBV28 and TRBJ2-1): DVKVTQSSRYLVKRTGEKVFLECVQDMDHENMFWYRQDPGLGLRLIYFSYDVKMKEKGDIPEGYSVSREKKERFSLILESASTNQTSMYLCASSFEGGIYNEQFFGPGTRLTVL.

With respect to this clone: Here the CDR3 omits its conserved ending phenylalanine or tryptophan, so a read error is the likely source. The CDR3 sequence: CASSQGEATSYGYTV. CDR3 coding DNA: TGCGCCAGCAGCCAAGGGGAAGCTACGTCCTATGGCTACACCGTC. V gene TRBV4-3 combines with J gene TRBJ1-2, with unresolved D. This CDR3 comprises 15 residues. Germline loops: CDR1 LGHNA, CDR2 YSLEER. Trimming pared 1 base from V and 4 bases from J, leaving 13 bases between.

This rearrangement joins TRBV5-1 to TRBJ2-3; 10 bases agree with TRBD1. The germline CDR1 and CDR2 sequences are SGHRS and YFSETQ. This CDR3 contains 16 residues. The ends lost 3 bases at V and 4 bases at J; junction bases unmatched: 8. The CDR3 protein is CASSSGRDRGSDTQYF. DNA of the CDR3: TGCGCCAGCAGCTCGGGCCGGGACAGGGGCTCAGATACGCAGTATTTT.

Only one count was recorded for this clone. The genes are TRBV7-2 and TRBJ1-4, with 7 bases matching TRBD1. The CDR3 consists of 14 residues. Germline CDR1 reads SGHTA; CDR2 reads FQGNSA. V lost 5 bases to trimming and J lost 3 bases; unmatched junction nucleotides: 3. The CDR3 region has the DNA TGTGCCAGCAGCGTAGGGGGCCCTAATGAAAAACTGTTTTTT. It is translated as CASSVGGPNEKLFF.

This chain links TRBV18 with TRBJ1-4, with D unresolved. The CDR3 has 14 amino acids. Germline-derived CDR1 and CDR2 are KGHSH and LQKENI. V was cut by 6 bases and J by 2 bases, with 10 bases left in between. DNA of the CDR3: TGTGCCAGCTCCCCAGACCGGACTAATGAAAAACTGTTTTTT. Its translation: CASSPDRTNEKLFF.

Here the CDR3 DNA reads TGCGCCAGCAGCTTGACTAGCGGGGGCCATGAGCAGTTCTTC. Translation: CASSLTSGGHEQFF. The chain combines TRBV5-1 with TRBJ2-1, with 11 positions matching TRBD2. Germline V gene sequence: CDR1 SGHRS, CDR2 YFSETQ. V was pared by 1 base and J by 8 bases, with 2 bases of the junction left unmatched. CDR3 length: 14 residues. The entire variable domain, with the rest obtained from reference TRBV5-1 and TRBJ2-1, is as follows: KAGVTQTPRYLIKTRGQQVTLSCSPISGHRSVSWYQQTPGQGLQFLFEYFSETQRNKGNFPGRFSGRQFSNSRSEMNVSTLELGDSALYLCASSLTSGGHEQFFGPGTRLTVL.

V usage is TRBV10-3 and J usage is TRBJ1-1, with TRBD1 identical over 12 bases. The V and J ends lost 0 bases and 6 bases, in that order; junction bases with no gene match: 8. This CDR3 spans 17 amino acids. CDR1 and CDR2 from the germline V gene are ENHRY and SYGVKD. CDR3 sequence (DNA): TGTGCCATCAGTGAGTCAGGGACAGGGGGCAGTAGGGCTGAAGCTTTCTTT. As protein: CAISESGTGGSRAEAFF.

This clone was detected only a few times. This chain links TRBV5-1 with TRBJ1-1, with D hard to call. V lost 0 bases and J 0 bases, leaving 6 bases between the germline ends. The CDR3 covers 14 residues. CDR1 and CDR2 (germline): SGHRS, YFSETQ. As DNA, the CDR3 is TGCGCCAGCAGCTTGGGAAACATGAACACTGAAGCTTTCTTT. Translating it yields CASSLGNMNTEAFF.

This sequence joins TRBV25-1 and TRBJ1-1, with TRBD1 matching over 10 bases. V lost 6 bases, J lost 5 bases, and 6 bases stayed unmatched. CDR3 length: 14 amino acids. CDR1 and CDR2 from the germline V gene are MGHDK and SYGVNS. CDR3 loop: CASSGQGGKTEAFF. CDR3 DNA: TGTGCCAGCAGCGGACAGGGGGGGAAAACTGAAGCTTTCTTT. The whole variable domain, remainder taken from reference TRBV25-1 and TRBJ1-1, is EADIYQTPRYLVIGTGKKITLECSQTMGHDKMYWYQQDPGMELHLIHYSYGVNSTEKGDLSSESTVSRIRTEHFPLTLESARPSHTSQYLCASSGQGGKTEAFFGQGTRLTVV.

This chain links TRBV18 with TRBJ2-7, with D hard to call. Trimming shortened V by 4 bases and J by 6 bases, and 16 bases separated the two germline ends. Germline CDR1 KGHSH, CDR2 LQKENI. The CDR3 consists of 14 residues. This chain's CDR3 is CASSLQRPGIEQYF. DNA of the CDR3: TGTGCCAGCTCACTCCAGCGCCCGGGCATCGAGCAGTACTTC. Combining the CDR3 with reference TRBV18 and TRBJ2-7 gives the whole variable domain NAGVMQNPRHLVRRRGQEARLRCSPMKGHSHVYWYRQLPEEGLKFMVYLQKENIIDESGMPKERFSAEFPKEGPSILRIQQVVRGDSAAYFCASSLQRPGIEQYFGPGTRLTVT.

The chain employs TRBV28 and TRBJ2-1; 7 positions agree with TRBD1. The J segment lost 14 bases and the V segment lost 3 bases, leaving 7 bases of the junction unmatched. Germline V gene lookup returns CDR1 MDHEN and CDR2 SYDVKM. CDR3 length: 12 amino acids. CDR3 DNA: TGTGCCAGCAGTTTGGGAGACAGGGTGAAGTTCTTC. Protein product: CASSLGDRVKFF.

The V call is TRBV10-3, the J call TRBJ1-4, with D uncertain. The V and J ends lost 6 bases and 7 bases respectively, with 12 bases between them. The CDR3 runs to 13 residues. The germline V gene has CDR1 ENHRY and CDR2 SYGVKD. The CDR3 sequence is CAISPGLGEKLFF. DNA of the CDR3: TGTGCCATCAGCCCGGGATTGGGTGAAAAACTGTTTTTT.

The chain joins TRBV10-3 to TRBJ1-2, with TRBD1 identical over 10 bases. Per the germline V gene, CDR1 is ENHRY and CDR2 is SYGVKD. V was pared by 11 bases and J by 1 base, with 4 bases of the junction left unmatched. The CDR3 is 13 amino acids. CDR3 bases: TGTGCCGTCGGGACAGGGGATAACTATGGCTACACCTTC. Protein sequence: CAVGTGDNYGYTF.

The chain combines TRBV4-3 with TRBJ1-1; 7 nucleotides match TRBD1. CDR1 and CDR2 (germline): LGHNA, YSLEER. The CDR3 contains 15 residues. V lost 6 bases, J lost 6 bases, and 13 bases stayed unmatched. The CDR3 protein is CASRYHDRAQPEAFF. The CDR3 DNA reads as TGCGCCAGCAGGTATCATGACAGGGCTCAGCCTGAAGCTTTCTTT.

This chain uses TRBV9 with TRBJ2-1; D not certain. The germline CDR1 and CDR2 sequences are SGDLS and YYNGEE. The V end was cut by 7 bases, the J end by 9 bases, with 17 bases between. The CDR3 totals 13 residues. The CDR3 region is CASAGRVLGEQFF. As DNA, the CDR3 is TGTGCCAGCGCCGGTAGGGTTTTGGGTGAGCAGTTCTTC.

This rearrangement joins TRBV5-1 to TRBJ2-6; D is perhaps TRBD1 (6 bases). In germline, CDR1 is SGHRS, CDR2 YFSETQ. Trimming shortened V by 1 base and J by 9 bases, and 14 bases separated the two germline ends. CDR3 length equals 15 residues. DNA of the CDR3: TGCGCCAGCAGCTTGCAAAACACAGGGTACAACGTCCTGACTTTC. The encoded protein is CASSLQNTGYNVLTF.